This TCR beta chain was recovered during a study of cytomegalovirus exposure and HLA in healthy donors. 60 Vbeta and 13 Jbeta primers were used in PCR. Here immunoSEQ multiplex PCR was the method, and the copy in TCRdb shows in-frame clones only, minus some. This sample carries 120,000 to 150,000 clones, 70% to 85% of them seen once, and the ten largest clones take 3% to 4%. J lost 4 bases, V lost 3 bases, and 5 bases had no gene match. The CDR3 contains 16 residues. Per the germline V gene, CDR1 is SGHDT and CDR2 is YYEEEE. The sequenced sample was PBMCs. This clonotype was obtained from a male donor in good health and CMV-seronegative. The chain recombines TRBV5-6 with TRBJ1-4, with 11 nucleotides matching TRBD1. CDR3: CASSYGQGAYNEKLFF. The CDR3 region has the DNA TGTGCCAGCAGCTACGGACAGGGGGCTTATAATGAAAAACTGTTTTTT.